A single sample is the source of the 14 T cell receptor beta chains below, sequenced in a study of CD8+CD57+ T cells in acquired aplastic anemia. Those patients picked for sequencing had displayed CD8+CD57+ cell expansion on flow cytometry. The TCR beta profiling, which covered VDJ combination and CDR3 sequence, was carried out using genomic DNA as the template. One entry per CDR3 protein, called by TCRdb with MiXCR from the reads. The repertoire consists of around 130,000 distinct CDR3 sequences, with 55% to 70% occurring once and the leading ten covering about 31%. Source material: sorted CD4+, CD8+, or CD8+CD57+ T cells (not recorded which) from PBMCs. These receptor sequences come from a human donor with aplastic anemia.

The rearrangement uses TRBV5-1 and TRBJ2-1, with 10 bases lining up with TRBD1. J lost 0 bases, V lost 5 bases, and 5 bases had no gene match. The V gene's germline CDR1 is SGHRS and CDR2 YFSETQ. This CDR3 contains 16 residues. CDR3 protein: CASRPGQGISYNEQFF. As DNA, the CDR3 is TGCGCCAGCAGACCGGGACAGGGGATCTCCTACAATGAGCAGTTCTTC.

This clonotype has only one observation. The chain recombines TRBV5-1 with TRBJ2-3; 11 nucleotides match TRBD2. This CDR3 has 16 residues. Germline-derived CDR1 and CDR2 are SGHRS and YFSETQ. V was clipped by 1 base and J by 4 bases; unmatched bases: 5. Written as DNA, the CDR3 is TGCGCCAGCAGCTTGTCGACTAGCGGGGCTGCAGATACGCAGTATTTT. Translating gives CASSLSTSGAADTQYF.

In its sample, this clonotype was seen a few times. The rearrangement links TRBV19 to TRBJ2-3, with 9 bases fitting TRBD2. With 6 bases clipped from V and 2 bases from J, the junction kept 3 bases outside the gene matches. CDR3 length equals 14 residues. Germline CDR1 is LNHDA and CDR2 is SQIVND (reference sequence). The CDR3 reads CASRTSGNTDTQYF. Written as DNA, the CDR3 is TGTGCCAGTAGGACTAGCGGAAACACAGATACGCAGTATTTT.

This clonotype has only a few counts. The rearrangement uses TRBV20-1 and TRBJ1-4; a weak D match, TRBD1 (5 bases). CDR3 length: 15 residues. The germline CDR1 and CDR2 sequences are DFQATT and SNEGSKA (reference sequence). V was cut by 3 bases and J by 8 bases, with 19 bases left in between. In DNA, the CDR3 is TGCAGTGCTAGGGCCAATGTGGGGGTAGGGGAAAAACTGTTTTTT. Amino acid sequence: CSARANVGVGEKLFF.

The J gene is TRBJ2-5, the V gene TRBV4-1, with D possibly being TRBD1 (6 bases). The CDR3 totals 15 residues. Germline V gives CDR1 MGHRA, CDR2 YSYEKL. V was cut by 1 base and J by 1 base, with 10 bases left in between. The CDR3 loop is CASSQVWDTQETQYF. For the CDR3, the DNA is TGCGCCAGCAGCCAAGTCTGGGACACCCAAGAGACCCAGTACTTC.

This clonotype has a count of ten or more. The chain carries TRBV5-1 and TRBJ1-1; D is possibly TRBD1 (6 bases). The ends were cut back, 7 bases at V and 4 bases at J, with 14 bases in the middle. The CDR3 loop spans 13 amino acids. Germline V CDR1 and CDR2: SGHRS, YFSETQ. DNA for the CDR3: TGCGCCAGCGGCCTGACAGGAGGCACTGAAGCTTTCTTT. Translation gives CASGLTGGTEAFF.

V is TRBV19 and J is TRBJ2-7, with 7 nucleotides matching TRBD1. With V trimmed by 6 bases and J by 5 bases, 13 bases remained unmatched. The CDR3 is made up of 15 amino acids. From germline, CDR1 is LNHDA and CDR2 SQIVND (reference sequence). CDR3 bases: TGTGCCAGTAGCAGACGACAGGGCTTATTTAACGAGCAGTACTTC. It is translated as CASSRRQGLFNEQYF.

The rearrangement links TRBV29-1 to TRBJ2-5; D ambiguous. CDR1 SQVTM and CDR2 ANQGSEA come from the germline V gene. V lost 6 bases to trimming and J lost 2 bases, with 16 bases between them. There are 14 residues in the CDR3. CDR3 residues: CSVYLVGSQETQYF. CDR3 nucleotide sequence: TGCAGCGTCTACCTGGTGGGCTCTCAAGAGACCCAGTACTTC.

As for this clonotype: Mismatch with germline at one junction end may stem from a read error. V usage is TRBV7-3 and J usage is TRBJ2-5, with D perhaps matching TRBD2 (6 bases). CDR3 size: 10 residues. CDR1 SGHTA and CDR2 FQGTGA come from the germline V gene. This CDR3 reads CASSWGPSDF. In DNA form, the CDR3 reads TGTGCCAGCAGCTGGGGTCCTAGCGACTTC.

The rearrangement links TRBV20-1 to TRBJ2-3, with D possibly matching TRBD2 (5 bases). Germline assignment: CDR1 DFQATT and CDR2 SNEGSKA (reference sequence). V dropped 6 bases and J dropped 8 bases, with 18 bases sitting between them. The CDR3 has 13 residues. CDR3 residues: CSACSPPGCTQYF. CDR3 nucleotides: TGCAGTGCCTGCTCCCCCCCGGGGTGTACGCAGTATTTT.

This rearrangement joins TRBV7-9 to TRBJ1-6; a possible D gene is TRBD1 (6 bases). The CDR3 extends over 14 amino acids. V was clipped by 4 bases and J by 9 bases, with 13 bases between them. Germline values: CDR1 SEHNR, CDR2 FQNEAQ (reference sequence). The chain's CDR3 is CASSSQGQSSPLHF. The CDR3 region has the DNA TGTGCCAGCAGCTCTCAGGGGCAGAGTTCACCCCTCCACTTT.

CDR3 DNA sequence: TGTGCCACCAGGGGCCCGGGCCCTGAAGCTTTCTTT. Translation: CATRGPGPEAFF. This chain connects TRBV15 to TRBJ1-1; D remains ambiguous. This CDR3 is 12 amino acids long. V was trimmed by 6 bases and J by 6 bases, leaving 11 bases between them. Looked up from germline, CDR1 is LNHNV and CDR2 is YYDKDF (reference sequence).

DNA for the CDR3: TGTGCCAGCCTGACAGCCATGAACACTGAAGCTTTCTTT. This codes for CASLTAMNTEAFF. The chain couples TRBV6-1 to TRBJ1-1; D might be TRBD1 (5 bases). The CDR3 loop spans 13 amino acids. Germline V gene data show CDR1 as MNHNS and CDR2 as SASEGT. V lost 8 bases and J 0 bases, leaving 10 bases between the germline ends.

This clonotype was picked up a small number of times. This chain joins TRBV19 and TRBJ2-1, with D unclear. The CDR3 spans 15 residues. Germline CDR1 LNHDA, CDR2 SQIVND (reference sequence). Between the trimmed V and J ends, which lost 10 bases and 0 bases, there was a span of 16 bases. The CDR3 region is CATATPYRSYNEQFF. CDR3 DNA sequence: TGTGCCACCGCGACCCCATACCGCTCCTACAATGAGCAGTTCTTC.